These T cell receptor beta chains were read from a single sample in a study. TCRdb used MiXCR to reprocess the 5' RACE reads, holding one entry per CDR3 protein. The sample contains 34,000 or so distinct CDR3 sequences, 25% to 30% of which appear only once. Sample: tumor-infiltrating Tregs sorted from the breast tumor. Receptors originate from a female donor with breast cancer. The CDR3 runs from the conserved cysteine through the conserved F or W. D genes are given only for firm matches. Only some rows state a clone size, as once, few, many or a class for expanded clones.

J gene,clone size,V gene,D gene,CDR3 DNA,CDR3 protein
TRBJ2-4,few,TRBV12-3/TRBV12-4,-,TGTGCCAACAGTAAAGATGGGGGGAAAAACATTCAGTACTTC,CANSKDGGKNIQYF
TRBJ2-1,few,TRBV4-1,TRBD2,TGCGCCAGCAGCCAAGATGCAGGACTAGCGGGGTACAATGAGCAGTTCTTC,CASSQDAGLAGYNEQFF
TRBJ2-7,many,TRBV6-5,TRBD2,TGTGCCAGTTACAGCGGGAGACTTAGCAACGAGCAGTACTTC,CASYSGRLSNEQYF
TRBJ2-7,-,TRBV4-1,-,TGCGCCAGCAGCTCGGACTACGAGCAGTACTTC,CASSSDYEQYF
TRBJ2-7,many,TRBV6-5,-,TGTGCCAGCAGTTACTCCGGTAGAAGGAAGCAGTACTTC,CASSYSGRRKQYF
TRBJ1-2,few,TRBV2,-,TGTGCCAGCAGTGAAGAGGCAGCAGGCTATGGCTACACCTTC,CASSEEAAGYGYTF
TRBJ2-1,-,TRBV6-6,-,TGTGCCAGCAGTTGGACAGGGAGGGACAATGAGCAGTTCTTC,CASSWTGRDNEQFF
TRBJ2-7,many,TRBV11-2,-,TGTGCCAGCAGCTTAGACCCCAGCGAGCAGTACTTC,CASSLDPSEQYF
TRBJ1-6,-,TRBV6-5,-,TGTGCCAGCCGAAAGACAGGATCACCCTATAATTCACCCCTCCACTTT,CASRKTGSPYNSPLHF
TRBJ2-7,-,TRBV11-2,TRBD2,TGTGCCAGCAGCAGGCTAGCTAGCGGGATTCCCTACGAGCAGTACTTC,CASSRLASGIPYEQYF
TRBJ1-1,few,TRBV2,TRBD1,TGTGCCAGCAGGGGGGACAGGGTTACTGAAGCTTTCTTT,CASRGDRVTEAFF
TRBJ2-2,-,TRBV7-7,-,TGTGCTAGCAGCTTAGCGCCCAGTAACACCGGGGAGCTGTTTTTT,CASSLAPSNTGELFF
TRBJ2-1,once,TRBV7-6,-,TGTGCCAGCAGCTTGGCAGCCAATGAGCAGTTCTTC,CASSLAANEQFF
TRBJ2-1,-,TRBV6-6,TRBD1,TGTGCCAGCAGCGCCAGGGGGACAGGGTTTTACAATGAGCAGTTCTTC,CASSARGTGFYNEQFF
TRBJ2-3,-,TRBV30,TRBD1,TGTGCCTGGAGTGACAGGGGGCCAGATACGCAGTATTTT,CAWSDRGPDTQYF
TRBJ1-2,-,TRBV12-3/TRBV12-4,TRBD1,TGTGCCAGCAGTCCCATAGACAGGGCGACCGCCTTC,CASSPIDRATAF
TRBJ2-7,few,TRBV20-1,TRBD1,TGCAGTGCTAGGGCGGGGACAGGGGCCCACGAGCAGTACTTC,CSARAGTGAHEQYF
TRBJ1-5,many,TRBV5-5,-,TGTGCCAGCAGCGAGGATTACAGGGCCAATCAGCCCCAGCATTTT,CASSEDYRANQPQHF
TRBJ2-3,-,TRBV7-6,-,TGTGCCAGCAGCTTTGGAGGAGATACGCAGTATTTT,CASSFGGDTQYF
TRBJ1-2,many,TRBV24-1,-,TGTGCCACCAGTGATTTAGAGCGCGCCTATGGCTACACCTTC,CATSDLERAYGYTF
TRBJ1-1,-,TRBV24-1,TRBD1,TGTGCCACCAGTGATTCTGTGACAGGGGGCACTGAAGCTTTCTTT,CATSDSVTGGTEAFF
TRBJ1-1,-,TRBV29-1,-,TGCAGCGTTGTGGAAGGATGGACTGAAGCTTTCTTT,CSVVEGWTEAFF
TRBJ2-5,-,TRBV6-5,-,TGTGCCAGCAGGACCCTAGGAGTGGGGACCCAGTACTTC,CASRTLGVGTQYF
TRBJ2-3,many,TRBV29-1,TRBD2,TGCAGCCCGTGTAAGCGGGAGGGTGGCACAGATACGCAGTATTTT,CSPCKREGGTDTQYF
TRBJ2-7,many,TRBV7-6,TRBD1,TGTGCCAGCAGCTTAGTGTCAGGGGGCTACGAGCAGTACTTC,CASSLVSGGYEQYF
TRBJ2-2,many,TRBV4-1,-,TGCGCCAGCAGCCAAGATTTTCGGACTACCAACACCGGGGAGCTGTTTTTT,CASSQDFRTTNTGELFF
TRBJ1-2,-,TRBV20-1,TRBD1,TGCAGTGCTAGCCCCACAGGGGGGGATGGCTATGGCTACACCTTC,CSASPTGGDGYGYTF
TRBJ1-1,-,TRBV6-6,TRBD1,TGTGCCAGCAGGGACAGGGGGCTAGGCACTGAAGCTTTCTTT,CASRDRGLGTEAFF
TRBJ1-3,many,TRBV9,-,TGTGCCAGCAGCGATGGAAACACCATATATTTT,CASSDGNTIYF
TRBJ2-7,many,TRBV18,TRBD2,TGTGCCAGCTCACCTGGGACTAGCGGGAGGTCCGAGCAGTACTTC,CASSPGTSGRSEQYF
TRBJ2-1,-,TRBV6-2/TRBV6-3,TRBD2,TGTGCCAGCAGTACCCGCGGGGGAGGGAGCAGCTCCTACAATGAGCAGTTCTTC,CASSTRGGGSSSYNEQFF
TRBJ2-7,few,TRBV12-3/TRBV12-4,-,TGTGCCAGCAGTTTAGCGGGCCGCCTCTCCTACGAGCAGTACTTC,CASSLAGRLSYEQYF
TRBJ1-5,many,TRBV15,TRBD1,TGTGCCACCAGCCCCAGTACAGGGGGCTTGAATCAGCCCCAGCATTTT,CATSPSTGGLNQPQHF
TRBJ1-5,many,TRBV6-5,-,TGTGCCAGCAGTTACGGGTGGGGTCAGCCCCAGCATTTT,CASSYGWGQPQHF
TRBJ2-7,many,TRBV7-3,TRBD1,TGTGCCAGCAGCTTCAAACAGGGGGTCGAGCAGTACTTC,CASSFKQGVEQYF
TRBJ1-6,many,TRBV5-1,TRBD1,TGCGCCAGCAGCTCTGGTCAGGGGGTGGATGGTAATTCACCCCTCCACTTT,CASSSGQGVDGNSPLHF
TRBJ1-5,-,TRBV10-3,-,TGTGGAACGGAGTGGGCAGATAATAGCAATCAGCCCCAGCATTTT,CGTEWADNSNQPQHF
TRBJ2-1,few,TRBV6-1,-,TGTGCCAGCAAAATGGCTAGCGCATCCTACAATGAGCAGTTCTTC,CASKMASASYNEQFF
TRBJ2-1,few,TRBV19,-,TGTGCCAGTAGTATAGCAGGGGGACTCTACAATGAGCAGTTCTTC,CASSIAGGLYNEQFF
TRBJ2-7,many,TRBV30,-,TGTGCCTGGAGTGTCCCGTCCTACGAGCAGTACTTC,CAWSVPSYEQYF
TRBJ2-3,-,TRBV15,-,TGTGCCACCAGCAGAGAGGGGACAGATACGCAGTATTTT,CATSREGTDTQYF
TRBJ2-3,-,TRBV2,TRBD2,TGTGCCAGCAGTCGAGAGACTAGCGGGAGTAGGGGCACAGATACGCAGTATTTT,CASSRETSGSRGTDTQYF
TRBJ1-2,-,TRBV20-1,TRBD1,TGCAGTGCTCCCGGGACAGGACTAACTAACTATGGCTACACCTTC,CSAPGTGLTNYGYTF